In its sample, the clone carrying this TCR beta chain was seen many times. TCRdb reprocessed the PCR reads with MiXCR, giving one entry per CDR3 protein. The sample has approximately 670,000 distinct CDR3 sequences, nearly 20% seen once. The CDR3 consists of 15 residues. V lost 2 bases, J lost 4 bases, and 4 bases stayed unmatched. Germline assignment: CDR1 MNHEY and CDR2 SVGAGI. These data are taken from a study of molecular identifiers for immune sequencing clone quantification. On the study more broadly: Across replicate runs, RNA obtained from around 20,000 or 100,000 naive CD8 cells was divided into five, with four undergoing sequencing.

The sequenced sample consisted of naive CD8+ T cells from blood, with Jurkat cell RNA spiked in. The subset here: FACS-sorted CD8+CD4-CCR7+CD45RA+ naive T cells. This chain connects TRBV6-5 to TRBJ2-3, with 9 bases aligning to TRBD1. This TCR was recovered from a human donor in good health. Some libraries in this study had Jurkat cell RNA spiked in. CDR3: CASSYGTGPPDTQYF. The CDR3 coding sequence is TGTGCCAGCAGTTACGGGACAGGGCCCCCAGATACGCAGTATTTT.